These 12 T cell receptor beta chains share one sample of origin, sequenced in a study of T cell responses to AZD1222 COVID-19 vaccine (TCRdb year 2021). The library was generated by the immunoSEQ multiplex PCR assay. TCRdb re-hosts the immuneACCESS table, in-frame sequences only. Its copies lack some clones; in the studies checked, an unresolved V gene accounts for under half of them, and the cause for the rest is not known. A total of 140,000 to 150,000 clones appear in this sample, under 95% of them only once. Of the sample, 7.5% to 8% falls within the top ten clones. The sample's time point label, in plain terms: about 28 days (+/-7) after the second vaccine dose. Taken with the paper, the label for treatment or condition translates to: meningococcal conjugate vaccine given as trial control. The sequencing here drew on peripheral blood, taken 28 days after the second dose of the MenACWY control vaccine. All receptors derive from an adult who received the MenACWY meningococcal vaccine as a control.

The rearrangement links TRBV18 to TRBJ1-4, with 10 bases aligning to TRBD1. Germline lookup yields CDR1 KGHSH and CDR2 LQKENI. V trimming: 5 bases; J trimming: 7 bases; junction bases outside the gene matches: 7. The CDR3 is 15 residues long. The CDR3 is CASSETGQGIEKLFF. CDR3 nucleotides: TGTGCCAGCTCAGAGACGGGACAGGGGATTGAAAAACTGTTTTTT.

The chain combines TRBV7-9 with TRBJ2-2, with D unresolved. Trimming removed 5 bases at V and 6 bases at J, with 7 bases between. Looked up from germline, CDR1 is SEHNR and CDR2 is FQNEAQ (reference sequence). This CDR3 comprises 12 residues. The CDR3 DNA is TGTGCCAGCAGCCCATTCTCCGGGGAGCTGTTTTTT. Protein: CASSPFSGELFF. The entire variable domain, with the rest obtained from reference TRBV7-9 and TRBJ2-2, is as follows: DTGVSQNPRHKITKRGQNVTFRCDPISEHNRLYWYRQTLGQGPEFLTYFQNEAQLEKSRLLSDRFSAERPKGSFSTLEIQRTEQGDSAMYLCASSPFSGELFFGEGSRLTVL.

The V and J genes are TRBV6-1 and TRBJ2-7, with D unresolved. Germline V gives CDR1 MNHNS, CDR2 SASEGT. CDR3 length equals 16 residues. Trimming removed 4 bases at V and 0 bases at J, with 16 bases between. The CDR3 nucleotides read TGTGCCAGCAGTGGACAATCGCCCCGTAGCTCCTACGAGCAGTACTTC. It codes for CASSGQSPRSSYEQYF.

The chain uses TRBV27 and TRBJ2-3; TRBD1 or TRBD2 may be the D gene (5 bases each). The CDR3 runs 14 residues. The germline gives CDR1 MNHEY, CDR2 SMNVEV (reference sequence). Trimming removed 2 bases from V and 0 bases from J, with 6 bases in between. DNA for the CDR3: TGTGCCAGCAGTTTAGGGGACAGCACAGATACGCAGTATTTT. This encodes CASSLGDSTDTQYF.

The genes are TRBV3-1 (or the pseudogene TRBV3-2) and TRBJ1-4; a weak D match, TRBD1 (5 bases). Germline-derived CDR1 and CDR2 are LGHDT and YNNKEL (reference sequence). The CDR3 has 17 amino acids. Between the trimmed V and J ends, which lost 0 bases and 0 bases, there was a span of 11 bases. This CDR3 is CASSQERGGATNEKLFF. CDR3 DNA sequence: TGTGCCAGCAGCCAAGAAAGGGGAGGTGCAACTAATGAAAAACTGTTTTTT.

This clone has a handful of counts. The chain is built from TRBV12-3 or TRBV12-4 and TRBJ1-2, with a weak D call TRBD1 (5 bases). The CDR3 has 11 residues. V lost 6 bases, J lost 7 bases, and 9 bases lay in between. CDR3 DNA sequence: TGTGCCAGCAGATGGGACGGTGGCTACACCTTC. It translates to CASRWDGGYTF.

The V gene is TRBV18, the J gene TRBJ2-1; no clear D gene. Germline CDR1 reads KGHSH; CDR2 reads LQKENI. The CDR3 is made up of 13 amino acids. V lost 3 bases, J lost 6 bases, and 9 bases lay in between. The DNA of the CDR3 is TGTGCCAGCTCACCGTTCGGCAGCAATGAGCAGTTCTTC. Translated: CASSPFGSNEQFF.

V is TRBV7-2 and J is TRBJ2-1; the D is unclear. V lost 5 bases and J 6 bases, leaving 11 bases between the germline ends. Germline assignment: CDR1 SGHTA and CDR2 FQGNSA. The CDR3 spans 13 residues. DNA of the CDR3: TGTGCCAGCAGCCCCGTTAGGGTCAATGAGCAGTTCTTC. Translation gives CASSPVRVNEQFF.

This chain links TRBV5-8 with TRBJ2-6; no definite D call. The germline V and J ends were trimmed by 1 base and 4 bases, with 9 bases remaining between them. The CDR3 extends over 15 amino acids. The V gene's germline CDR1 is SGHTS and CDR2 YDEGEE. This CDR3 is CASSLPSAGANVLTF. CDR3 DNA sequence: TGTGCCAGCAGCTTGCCCTCGGCGGGGGCCAACGTCCTGACTTTC.

The chain combines TRBV9 with TRBJ2-2, with 9 bases matching TRBD2. CDR3 length: 17 residues. The germline V gene encodes CDR1 SGDLS and CDR2 YYNGEE. After removal of 4 bases from V and 0 bases from J, the junction contained 7 bases not matched to a gene. CDR3 region: CASSSPLAGTNTGELFF. The CDR3 region has the DNA TGTGCCAGCAGCTCACCCCTAGCGGGGACGAACACCGGGGAGCTGTTTTTT.

V is TRBV12-5 and J is TRBJ1-1, with 8 bases fitting TRBD1. V dropped 6 bases and J dropped 2; count of bases not matched to a gene: 8. Germline-derived CDR1 and CDR2 are LGHNT and FRNRAP. This CDR3 is built from 15 residues. DNA for the CDR3: TGTGCTAGTGGCCAGAGACAGGGGTTCAACACTGAAGCTTTCTTT. This translates into CASGQRQGFNTEAFF.

On this clone itself: The sample carries other DNA sequences with the same CDR3. The CDR3 DNA reads TGTGCCAGTAGCCCCGGAGGGGGGCAGCCCCAGCATTTT. It codes for CASSPGGGQPQHF. The chain recombines TRBV19 with TRBJ1-5, with D perhaps TRBD1 (6 bases). The CDR3 extends over 13 amino acids. Germline-derived CDR1 and CDR2 are LNHDA and SQIVND (reference sequence). V shed 6 bases and J shed 7 bases, with 13 bases lying between them.